The next 14 T cell receptor beta chains were all read from a single sample in a study of beta chain features in type 1 diabetes. Sequencing targeted expressed TCRB transcripts, as all isolated RNA had been reverse transcribed. This table comes from immunoSEQ multiplex PCR, and its TCRdb copy is limited to in-frame clones, with some not included. The sample carries 220,000 or so clones, about 63% recorded once. The sequencing sample was made of naive CD4+ T cells from blood. The receptors were gathered from a man younger than 40 in good health.

CDR3 nucleotide sequence: TGTGCCTGGAGTCCTACCGGGGTCACTGAAGCTTTCTTT. It is translated as CAWSPTGVTEAFF. The chain combines TRBV30 with TRBJ1-1; D not resolved. Trimming pared 2 bases from V and 4 bases from J, leaving 11 bases between. Per the germline V gene, CDR1 is GTSNPN and CDR2 is SVGIG (reference sequence). This CDR3 contains 13 residues.

The sample holds one count of this clone. The chain couples TRBV30 to TRBJ1-6; D unclear. Looked up from germline, CDR1 is GTSNPN and CDR2 is SVGIG (reference sequence). Trimming took 1 base from V and 9 from J, leaving 13 bases between them. There are 14 residues in the CDR3. CDR3: CAWSGGGSRSPLHF. DNA for the CDR3: TGTGCCTGGAGTGGGGGTGGCAGCCGTTCACCCCTCCACTTT.

V usage is TRBV7-9 and J usage is TRBJ2-5; the match to TRBD1 covers 7 bases. In germline, CDR1 is SEHNR, CDR2 FQNEAQ (reference sequence). This CDR3 contains 14 residues. The V segment lost 5 bases and the J segment 2 bases; nucleotides outside the gene matches: 5. The CDR3 nucleotides are TGTGCCAGCAGCCGGGGACAGTTACAAGAGACCCAGTACTTC. Amino acids: CASSRGQLQETQYF.

The V call is TRBV7-2, the J call TRBJ1-4; weak D call: TRBD1 (5 bases). Trimming removed 8 bases at V and 8 bases at J, with 21 bases between. The CDR3 totals 15 residues. The germline gives CDR1 SGHTA, CDR2 FQGNSA. The CDR3 DNA follows: TGTGCCAGCTCCCCAAGTGGAGGCAGGGAGGAAAAACTGTTTTTT. Amino acids: CASSPSGGREEKLFF.

The CDR3 DNA follows: TGTGCCAGCAGTCCGACCCAGGGGCCCGGATATGGCTACACCTTC. Its protein product is CASSPTQGPGYGYTF. The chain has TRBV27 and TRBJ1-2, with D possibly being TRBD1 (6 bases). CDR3 length: 15 residues. Between the trimmed V and J ends, which lost 5 bases and 5 bases, there was a span of 18 bases. Germline-derived CDR1 and CDR2 are MNHEY and SMNVEV (reference sequence).

V usage is TRBV13 and J usage is TRBJ2-1; D may be TRBD2 (6 bases). From germline, CDR1 is PRHDT and CDR2 FYEKMQ (reference sequence). Trimming took off 2 bases at V and 10 bases at J, with 15 bases between the two ends. The CDR3 length is 14 residues. The CDR3 loop is CASSLRNSGTEQFF. The CDR3 DNA reads TGTGCCAGCAGCTTAAGGAATAGCGGTACCGAGCAGTTCTTC.

V and J are TRBV4-2 and TRBJ1-2; D perhaps matches TRBD1 (6 bases). CDR1 and CDR2 (germline): LGHNA, YNFKEQ. V gave up 5 bases and J gave up 1 base, with 17 bases separating them. The CDR3 extends over 16 amino acids. The chain's CDR3 is CASSDKGRDINYGYTF. The CDR3 DNA follows: TGTGCCAGCAGCGATAAGGGCAGGGACATTAACTATGGCTACACCTTC.

The V gene is TRBV4-1, the J gene TRBJ2-1; a weak D match, TRBD2 (5 bases). CDR3 size: 16 residues. Trimming took 1 base from V and 0 from J, leaving 10 bases between them. The germline CDR1 and CDR2 sequences are MGHRA and YSYEKL. The CDR3 reads CASSQGTSSSYNEQFF. The CDR3, as DNA: TGCGCCAGCAGCCAAGGGACTTCGAGCTCCTACAATGAGCAGTTCTTC.

The chain couples TRBV5-1 to TRBJ2-3, with 8 bases matching TRBD2. Germline trimming cut 4 bases from V and 0 bases from J; bases unmatched to any gene: 4. Germline CDR1 reads SGHRS; CDR2 reads YFSETQ. The CDR3 has 15 residues. CDR3 sequence reads: CASSPTSASTDTQYF. CDR3 DNA: TGCGCCAGCAGCCCGACTAGCGCTAGCACAGATACGCAGTATTTT.

The J gene is TRBJ2-5, the V gene TRBV20-1; D gene uncertain. The germline V and J ends were trimmed by 5 bases and 7 bases, with 8 bases remaining between them. The CDR3 contains 10 residues. The germline gives CDR1 DFQATT, CDR2 SNEGSKA (reference sequence). The chain's CDR3 is CSALAGTQYF. The CDR3 coding sequence is TGCAGTGCTCTCGCAGGGACCCAGTACTTC.

V and J are TRBV6-5 and TRBJ2-2, with 14 bases lining up with TRBD2. Trimming at V came to 6 bases and at J to 6 bases, leaving 0 bases not matched to a gene. Germline assignment: CDR1 MNHEY and CDR2 SVGAGI. The CDR3 has 14 residues. The CDR3 protein is CASRGLAGAGELFF. The CDR3 nucleotides are TGTGCCAGCAGGGGACTAGCGGGAGCCGGGGAGCTGTTTTTT.

V usage is TRBV28 and J usage is TRBJ2-5; D not certain. The CDR3 covers 14 residues. V was shortened by 4 bases and J by 5 bases, with 14 bases between the two germline ends. CDR1 is MDHEN, CDR2 SYDVKM, per germline. CDR3 DNA sequence: TGTGCCAGCAGTTCGGTCCGCTTAGGGGAGACCCAGTACTTC. Translated: CASSSVRLGETQYF.

The rearrangement joins TRBV11-2 to TRBJ2-7, with D possibly being TRBD2 (6 bases). V was cut by 5 bases and J by 7 bases, with 9 bases left in between. The CDR3 length is 11 residues. From germline, CDR1 is SGHAT and CDR2 FQNNGV. The CDR3 is CASSAGPEQYF. Written as DNA, the CDR3 is TGTGCCAGCAGCGCGGGACCGGAGCAGTACTTC.

This clone was observed a few times. The gene calls are TRBV30 and TRBJ1-1; D perhaps matches TRBD1 (6 bases). With 5 bases removed from V and 3 bases from J, the gap between germline ends came to 13 bases. The CDR3 consists of 13 residues. From germline, CDR1 is GTSNPN and CDR2 SVGIG (reference sequence). The CDR3 is CAWDQGSDTEAFF. As DNA, the CDR3 is TGTGCCTGGGACCAGGGGTCGGACACTGAAGCTTTCTTT.